This TCR beta chain is drawn from a study of blood T cell repertoires in COVID-19. The overall study: Acute and convalescent COVID-19 samples came from the United States, Italy and Spain.

Produced via immunoSEQ multiplex PCR; TCRdb's table is partial and in-frame only. The sample contains some 150,000 clones, approximately 91% of which appear only once. Germline V gene sequence: CDR1 LNHDA, CDR2 SQIVND (reference sequence). The V gene end was trimmed by 7 bases and the J gene end by 2 bases; junction bases not matched to a gene: 6. This CDR3 contains 14 residues. The material sequenced was peripheral blood. The chain has TRBV19 and TRBJ2-3, with TRBD2 matching 7 bases. This clonotype originated in a man aged 50-59 years with active or convalescent COVID-19. The CDR3 protein is CASTTGGYTDTQYF. The CDR3, as DNA: TGTGCCAGTACCACGGGAGGATACACAGATACGCAGTATTTT.